The clone carrying this T cell receptor (beta chain) was observed a single time. Data came from immunoSEQ multiplex PCR; TCRdb stores just in-frame clones and leaves some out. Of 100,000 to 150,000 clones in the sample, roughly nine tenths were seen once. The sample is drawn from a study of cytomegalovirus exposure and HLA in healthy donors. Germline CDR1 and CDR2: ENHRY and SYGVKD. CDR3 size: 14 residues. Trimming cost V 4 bases and J 1 base; bases outside gene matches: 3. J is TRBJ1-1 and V is TRBV10-3, with 7 bases matching TRBD1. The clonotype was recovered from a woman under 30 in good health and CMV-seronegative. Source material: PBMCs. The CDR3 DNA reads as TGTGCCATCAGTGGAGGACAGGAGAACACTGAAGCTTTCTTT. It is translated as CAISGGQENTEAFF.